This record looks at one T cell receptor beta chain sequence and its context. This sample stems from a study of blood T cell repertoires in COVID-19. The ends lost 4 bases at V and 5 bases at J; junction bases unmatched: 8. This CDR3 is built from 15 residues. CDR1 and CDR2 (germline): LNHNV, YYDKDF (reference sequence). TCRdb keeps only in-frame clones here, not all; method: immunoSEQ multiplex PCR. The repertoire holds about 7,500 clones, with more than 60% as singletons. The chain joins TRBV15 to TRBJ1-2; 9 bases line up with TRBD1. The origin of this receptor is a human donor in a cohort sampled during active COVID-19. The sequencing sample was made of peripheral blood. The CDR3 loop reads CATSKQGAPGYGYTF. As DNA, the CDR3 is TGTGCCACCAGCAAACAGGGGGCGCCGGGGTATGGCTACACCTTC. Full variable domain (missing parts from reference TRBV15 and TRBJ1-2): DAMVIQNPRYQVTQFGKPVTLSCSQTLNHNVMYWYQQKSSQAPKLLFHYYDKDFNNEADTPDNFQSRRPNTSFCFLDIRSPGLGDTAMYLCATSKQGAPGYGYTFGSGTRLTVV.